These 13 T cell receptor beta chains came from one sample sequenced in a study of T cells after yellow fever vaccination. MiXCR, run by TCRdb on the 5' RACE reads, gives a single entry per CDR3 protein. Altogether about 580,000 distinct CDR3 sequences are present, less than 20% being singletons, with the ten largest covering around 16%. The sequencing used PBMCs, collected 4 to 6 days after the first yellow fever vaccination. Receptor source: a man aged 18 to 30 who received the YFV17D yellow fever vaccine.

The CDR3, as DNA: TGTGCCAGCAGTTTATTGAAGACAGTCTCTGGAGCTTTCTTT. Residues: CASSLLKTVSGAFF. V is TRBV28 and J is TRBJ1-1; possibly TRBD1 for D (5 bases). Trimming shortened V by 1 base and J by 10 bases, and 16 bases separated the two germline ends. The CDR3 totals 14 residues. The germline V gene has CDR1 MDHEN and CDR2 SYDVKM.

The chain employs TRBV27 and TRBJ1-2; no definite D call. Germline CDR1 is MNHEY and CDR2 is SMNVEV (reference sequence). The CDR3 totals 15 residues. Trimming left V 8 bases short and J 4 bases short, with 20 bases between. DNA of the CDR3: TGTGCCAGCGCCCTTGGCCCCGAAGGTATCTATGGCTACACCTTC. This encodes CASALGPEGIYGYTF.

The V gene is TRBV19, the J gene TRBJ1-5; no definite D call. Trimming stripped 5 bases from V and 0 bases from J, with 11 bases between. Germline V gene sequence: CDR1 LNHDA, CDR2 SQIVND (reference sequence). The length of the CDR3 is 15 residues. Here the CDR3 DNA reads TGTGCCAGTAGTGTGTCCGACGTTAGCAATCAGCCCCAGCATTTT. This translates into CASSVSDVSNQPQHF.

The chain employs TRBV7-9 and TRBJ2-2; 7 bases line up with TRBD1. In germline, CDR1 is SEHNR, CDR2 FQNEAQ (reference sequence). The CDR3 contains 14 residues. With V trimmed by 11 bases and J by 1 base, 7 bases remained unmatched. CDR3 protein: CAGRRQGNTGELFF. For the CDR3, the DNA is TGTGCCGGCCGCCGACAGGGGAACACCGGGGAGCTGTTTTTT.

J is TRBJ2-1 and V is TRBV3-1; weak D call: TRBD2 (5 bases). CDR1 and CDR2 (germline): LGHDT, YNNKEL (reference sequence). V was pared by 2 bases and J by 8 bases, with 13 bases between. CDR3 length equals 14 residues. The CDR3 protein is CASSQMDFLDEQFF. For the CDR3, the DNA is TGTGCCAGCAGCCAAATGGACTTCCTCGATGAGCAGTTCTTC.

This clonotype was seen many times. The CDR3 spells CASSYPSGTVADTQYF. The CDR3 coding sequence is TGTGCCAGCAGTTACCCTAGCGGGACCGTAGCAGATACGCAGTATTTT. The chain joins TRBV6-2 or TRBV6-3 to TRBJ2-3; 9 bases line up with TRBD2. The germline gives CDR1 MNHEY, CDR2 SVGEGT. Trimming at V came to 2 bases and at J to 4 bases, leaving 7 bases not matched to a gene. The CDR3 sequence is 16 residues long.

In its sample, this clonotype was seen a few times. J is TRBJ2-3 and V is TRBV19; possibly TRBD2 for D (6 bases). The length of the CDR3 is 14 residues. The V end was cut by 2 bases, the J end by 3 bases, with 9 bases between. CDR1 is LNHDA, CDR2 SQIVND, per germline (reference sequence). DNA for the CDR3: TGTGCCAGTAGTATAACGGGGGTTACAGATACGCAGTATTTT. It encodes CASSITGVTDTQYF.

V is TRBV12-3 or TRBV12-4 and J is TRBJ2-5; 9 nucleotides line up with TRBD1. V lost 6 bases, J lost 7 bases, and 15 bases stayed unmatched. The CDR3 totals 16 residues. For the CDR3, the DNA is TGTGCCAGCAGAGTGGAGGGACAGGGATTTCTCTGGACCCAGTACTTC. This encodes CASRVEGQGFLWTQYF.

This clonotype was seen many times. The chain combines TRBV12-3 or TRBV12-4 with TRBJ2-2; D tentatively reads TRBD1 or TRBD2 (5 bases each). V was cut by 2 bases and J by 6 bases, with 10 bases left in between. CDR3 length: 14 residues. The CDR3 nucleotides read TGTGCCAGCAGTTTAAGTACGGGGCCCGGGGAGCTGTTTTTT. Protein product: CASSLSTGPGELFF.

The sample holds a few counts of this clonotype. J is TRBJ2-3 and V is TRBV7-2; 7 bases are shared with TRBD2. This CDR3 has 16 amino acids. Germline CDR1 SGHTA, CDR2 FQGNSA. The V gene end was trimmed by 0 bases and the J gene end by 1 base; junction bases not matched to a gene: 4. The CDR3 DNA sequence: TGTGCCAGCAGCTTAGCGGCGGGGGAGCGCACAGATACGCAGTATTTT. Translation gives CASSLAAGERTDTQYF.

The chain is built from TRBV7-9 and TRBJ2-5, with D perhaps TRBD1 or TRBD2 (6 bases each). The germline V gene has CDR1 SEHNR and CDR2 FQNEAQ (reference sequence). The CDR3 runs 15 residues. V dropped 5 bases and J dropped 4 bases, with 17 bases sitting between them. The CDR3: CASSIPRGPAETQYF. In nucleotides, the CDR3 is TGTGCCAGCAGCATCCCACGGGGGCCCGCAGAGACCCAGTACTTC.

The rearrangement uses TRBV5-1 and TRBJ2-5; D perhaps matches TRBD2 (6 bases). The CDR3 is made up of 15 amino acids. V lost 4 bases and J lost 0, with 13 bases in between. Germline V gives CDR1 SGHRS, CDR2 YFSETQ. The chain's CDR3 is CASSRGITDQETQYF. The CDR3 nucleotides are TGCGCCAGCAGCCGCGGGATAACGGACCAAGAGACCCAGTACTTC.

The chain couples TRBV7-9 to TRBJ2-7; 13 nucleotides line up with TRBD2. V was pared by 6 bases and J by 2 bases, with 10 bases of the junction left unmatched. The CDR3 spans 17 residues. Germline lookup yields CDR1 SEHNR and CDR2 FQNEAQ (reference sequence). DNA of the CDR3: TGTGCCAGCAGTTCGGGACTAGCGGGGTCCGCGACCTACGAGCAGTACTTC. Translating it yields CASSSGLAGSATYEQYF.